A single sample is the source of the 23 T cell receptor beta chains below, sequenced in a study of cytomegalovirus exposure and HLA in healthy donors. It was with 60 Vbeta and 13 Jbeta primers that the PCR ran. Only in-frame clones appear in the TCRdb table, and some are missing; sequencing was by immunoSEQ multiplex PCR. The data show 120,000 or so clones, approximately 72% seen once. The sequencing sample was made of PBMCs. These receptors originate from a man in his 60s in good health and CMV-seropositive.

CDR3 loop: CASSQHMTLQYF. CDR3 DNA sequence: TGTGCCAGCAGCCAACATATGACTTTACAGTACTTC. This rearrangement joins TRBV14 to TRBJ2-7; D is uncertain. V was shortened by 2 bases and J by 10 bases, with 12 bases between the two germline ends. Per the germline V gene, CDR1 is SGHDN and CDR2 is FVKESK. This CDR3 is built from 12 residues.

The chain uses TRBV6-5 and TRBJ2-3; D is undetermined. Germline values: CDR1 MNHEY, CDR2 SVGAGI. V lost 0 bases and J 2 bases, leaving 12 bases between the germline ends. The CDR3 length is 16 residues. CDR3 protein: CASSYSTDLFTDTQYF. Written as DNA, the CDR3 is TGTGCCAGCAGTTACTCGACTGACCTCTTCACAGATACGCAGTATTTT.

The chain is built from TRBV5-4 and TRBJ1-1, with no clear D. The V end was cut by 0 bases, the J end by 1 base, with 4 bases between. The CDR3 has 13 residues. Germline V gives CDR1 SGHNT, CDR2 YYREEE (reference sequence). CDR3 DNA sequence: TGTGCCAGCAGCTTGGAGAGGAACACTGAAGCTTTCTTT. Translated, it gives CASSLERNTEAFF. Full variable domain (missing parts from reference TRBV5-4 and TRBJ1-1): ETGVTQSPTHLIKTRGQQVTLRCSSQSGHNTVSWYQQALGQGPQFIFQYYREEENGRGNFPPRFSGLQFPNYSSELNVNALELDDSALYLCASSLERNTEAFFGQGTRLTVV.

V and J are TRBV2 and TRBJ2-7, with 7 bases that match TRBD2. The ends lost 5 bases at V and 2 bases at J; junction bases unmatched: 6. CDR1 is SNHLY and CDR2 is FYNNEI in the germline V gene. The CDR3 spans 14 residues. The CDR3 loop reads CASSQRETAYEQYF. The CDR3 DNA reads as TGTGCCAGCAGTCAGCGGGAAACTGCCTACGAGCAGTACTTC.

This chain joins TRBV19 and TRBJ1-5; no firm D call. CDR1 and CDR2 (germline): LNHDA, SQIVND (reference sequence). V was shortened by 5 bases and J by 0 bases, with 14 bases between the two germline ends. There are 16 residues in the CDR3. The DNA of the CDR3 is TGTGCCAGTAGTTTGTTGGCAGGAGGTAGCAATCAGCCCCAGCATTTT. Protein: CASSLLAGGSNQPQHF. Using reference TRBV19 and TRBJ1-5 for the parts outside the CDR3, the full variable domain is DGGITQSPKYLFRKEGQNVTLSCEQNLNHDAMYWYRQDPGQGLRLIYYSQIVNDFQKGDIAEGYSVSREKKESFPLTVTSAQKNPTAFYLCASSLLAGGSNQPQHFGDGTRLSIL.

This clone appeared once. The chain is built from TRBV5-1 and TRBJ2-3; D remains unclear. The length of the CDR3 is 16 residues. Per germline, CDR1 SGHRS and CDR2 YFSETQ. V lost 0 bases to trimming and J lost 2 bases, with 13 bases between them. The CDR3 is CASSLARVSDTDTQYF. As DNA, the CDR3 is TGCGCCAGCAGCTTGGCCCGGGTCTCCGACACAGATACGCAGTATTTT.

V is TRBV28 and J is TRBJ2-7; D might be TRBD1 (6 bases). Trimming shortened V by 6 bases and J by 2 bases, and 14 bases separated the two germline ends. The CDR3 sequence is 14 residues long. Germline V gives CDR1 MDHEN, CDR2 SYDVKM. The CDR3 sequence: CASSAPDRTYEQYF. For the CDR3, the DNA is TGTGCCAGCAGCGCCCCGGACAGAACCTACGAGCAGTACTTC.

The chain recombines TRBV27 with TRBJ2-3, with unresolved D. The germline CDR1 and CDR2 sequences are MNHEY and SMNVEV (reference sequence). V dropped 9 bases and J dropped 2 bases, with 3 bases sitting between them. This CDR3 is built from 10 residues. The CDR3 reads CARHTDTQYF. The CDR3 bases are TGTGCCAGACACACAGATACGCAGTATTTT.

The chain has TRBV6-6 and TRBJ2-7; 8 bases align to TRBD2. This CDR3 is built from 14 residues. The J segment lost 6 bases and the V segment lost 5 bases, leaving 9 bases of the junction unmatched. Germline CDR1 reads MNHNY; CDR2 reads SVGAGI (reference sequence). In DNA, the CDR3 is TGTGCCAGCAGTAGCCCAGCGGGAGTGCGCGAGCAGTACTTC. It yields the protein CASSSPAGVREQYF.

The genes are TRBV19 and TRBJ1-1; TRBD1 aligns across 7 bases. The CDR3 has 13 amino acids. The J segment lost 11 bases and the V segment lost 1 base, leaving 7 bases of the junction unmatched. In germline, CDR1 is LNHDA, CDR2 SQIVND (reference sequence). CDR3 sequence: CASSIGGGQEAFF. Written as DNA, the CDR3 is TGTGCCAGTAGTATAGGAGGGGGCCAGGAGGCTTTCTTT.

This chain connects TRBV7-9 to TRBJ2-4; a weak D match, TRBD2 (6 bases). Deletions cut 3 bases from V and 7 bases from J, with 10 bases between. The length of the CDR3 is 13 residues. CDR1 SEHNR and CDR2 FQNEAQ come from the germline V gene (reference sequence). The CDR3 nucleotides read TGTGCCAGCAGCTTGGCTAGCGCTAACATTCAGTACTTC. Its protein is CASSLASANIQYF.

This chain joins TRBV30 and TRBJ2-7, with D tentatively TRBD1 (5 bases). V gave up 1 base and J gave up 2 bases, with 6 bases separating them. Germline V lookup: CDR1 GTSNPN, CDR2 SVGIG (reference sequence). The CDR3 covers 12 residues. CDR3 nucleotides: TGTGCCTGGAGTGCGACAGCCTACGAGCAGTACTTC. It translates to CAWSATAYEQYF.

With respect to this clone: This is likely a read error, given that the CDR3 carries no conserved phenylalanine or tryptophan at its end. Here the CDR3 reads CASSPITMTGTYGWALHL. Written as DNA, the CDR3 is TGTGCCAGCAGCCCAATTACTATGACAGGGACCTACGGATGGGCCCTCCACCTT. The V gene is TRBV14, the J gene TRBJ1-6, with TRBD1 matching over 7 bases. The CDR3 covers 18 residues. V shed 4 bases and J 14 bases; nucleotides not matched to a gene: 23. The V gene's germline CDR1 is SGHDN and CDR2 FVKESK.

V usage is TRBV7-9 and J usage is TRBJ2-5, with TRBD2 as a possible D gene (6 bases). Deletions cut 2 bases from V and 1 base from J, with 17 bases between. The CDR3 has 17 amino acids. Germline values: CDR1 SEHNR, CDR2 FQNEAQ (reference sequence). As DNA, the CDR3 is TGTGCCAGCAGCTTACAGGTGATGGGGGGAGGCCAAGAGACCCAGTACTTC. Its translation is CASSLQVMGGGQETQYF. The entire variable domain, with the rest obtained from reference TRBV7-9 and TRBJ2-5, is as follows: DTGVSQNPRHKITKRGQNVTFRCDPISEHNRLYWYRQTLGQGPEFLTYFQNEAQLEKSRLLSDRFSAERPKGSFSTLEIQRTEQGDSAMYLCASSLQVMGGGQETQYFGPGTRLLVL.

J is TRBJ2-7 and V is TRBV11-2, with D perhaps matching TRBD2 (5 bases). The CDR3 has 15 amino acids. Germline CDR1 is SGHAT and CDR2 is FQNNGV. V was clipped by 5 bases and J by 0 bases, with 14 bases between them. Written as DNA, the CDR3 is TGTGCCAGCAGCCCTGGACTCGGAAGCTCCTACGAGCAGTACTTC. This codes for CASSPGLGSSYEQYF. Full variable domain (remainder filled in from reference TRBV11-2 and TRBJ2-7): EAGVAQSPRYKIIEKRQSVAFWCNPISGHATLYWYQQILGQGPKLLIQFQNNGVVDDSQLPKDRFSAERLKGVDSTLKIQPAKLEDSAVYLCASSPGLGSSYEQYFGPGTRLTVT.

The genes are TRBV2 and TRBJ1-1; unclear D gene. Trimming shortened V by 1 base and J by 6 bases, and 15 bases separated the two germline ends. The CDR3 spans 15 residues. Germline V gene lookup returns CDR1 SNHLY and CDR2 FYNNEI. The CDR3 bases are TGTGCCAGCAGTGAAGGGGATGCGGGTAGGGCTGAAGCTTTCTTT. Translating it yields CASSEGDAGRAEAFF.

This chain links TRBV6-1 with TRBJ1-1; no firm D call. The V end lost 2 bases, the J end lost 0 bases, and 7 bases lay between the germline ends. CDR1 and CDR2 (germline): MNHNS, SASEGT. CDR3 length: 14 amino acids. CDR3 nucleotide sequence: TGTGCCAGCAGTGAAACAGATATGAACACTGAAGCTTTCTTT. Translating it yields CASSETDMNTEAFF.

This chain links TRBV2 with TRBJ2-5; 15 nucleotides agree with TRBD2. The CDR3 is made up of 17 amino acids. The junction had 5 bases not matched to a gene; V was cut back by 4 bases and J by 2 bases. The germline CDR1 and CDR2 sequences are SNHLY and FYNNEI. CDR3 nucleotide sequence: TGTGCCAGCAGTGCAGGGACTAGCGGGAGGAGGCAAGAGACCCAGTACTTC. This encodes CASSAGTSGRRQETQYF. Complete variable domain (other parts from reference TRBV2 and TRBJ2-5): EPEVTQTPSHQVTQMGQEVILRCVPISNHLYFYWYRQILGQKVEFLVSFYNNEISEKSEIFDDQFSVERPDGSNFTLKIRSTKLEDSAMYFCASSAGTSGRRQETQYFGPGTRLLVL.

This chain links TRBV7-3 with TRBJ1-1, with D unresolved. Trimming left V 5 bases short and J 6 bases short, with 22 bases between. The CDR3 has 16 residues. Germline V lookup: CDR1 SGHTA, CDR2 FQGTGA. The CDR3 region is CASSPQAGISRAEAFF. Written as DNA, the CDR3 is TGTGCCAGCAGCCCCCAAGCGGGGATTTCGAGGGCTGAAGCTTTCTTT.

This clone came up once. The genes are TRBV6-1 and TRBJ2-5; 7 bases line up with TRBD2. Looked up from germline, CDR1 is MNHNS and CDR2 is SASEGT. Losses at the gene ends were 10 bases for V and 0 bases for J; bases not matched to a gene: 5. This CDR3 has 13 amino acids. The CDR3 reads CATSLADQETQYF. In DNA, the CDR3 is TGTGCCACCTCGCTAGCGGACCAAGAGACCCAGTACTTC.

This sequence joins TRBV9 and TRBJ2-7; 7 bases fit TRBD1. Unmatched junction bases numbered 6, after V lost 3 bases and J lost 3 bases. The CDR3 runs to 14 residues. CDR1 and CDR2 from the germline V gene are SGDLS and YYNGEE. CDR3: CASSGSAGGYEQYF. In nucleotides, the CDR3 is TGTGCCAGCAGCGGGTCCGCAGGGGGCTACGAGCAGTACTTC.

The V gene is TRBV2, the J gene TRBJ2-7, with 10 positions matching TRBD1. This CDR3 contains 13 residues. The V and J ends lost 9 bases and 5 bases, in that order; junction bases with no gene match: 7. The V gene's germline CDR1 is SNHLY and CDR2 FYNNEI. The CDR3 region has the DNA TGTGCCAGTTCCCGGGACAGGGGCCACGAGCAGTACTTC. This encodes CASSRDRGHEQYF.

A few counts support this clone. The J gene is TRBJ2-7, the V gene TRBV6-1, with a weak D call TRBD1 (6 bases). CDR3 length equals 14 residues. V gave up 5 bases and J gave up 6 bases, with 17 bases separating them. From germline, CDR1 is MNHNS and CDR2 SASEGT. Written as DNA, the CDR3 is TGTGCCAGCAGTAGCCCCCAAACAGGGTTCGAGCAGTACTTC. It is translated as CASSSPQTGFEQYF.